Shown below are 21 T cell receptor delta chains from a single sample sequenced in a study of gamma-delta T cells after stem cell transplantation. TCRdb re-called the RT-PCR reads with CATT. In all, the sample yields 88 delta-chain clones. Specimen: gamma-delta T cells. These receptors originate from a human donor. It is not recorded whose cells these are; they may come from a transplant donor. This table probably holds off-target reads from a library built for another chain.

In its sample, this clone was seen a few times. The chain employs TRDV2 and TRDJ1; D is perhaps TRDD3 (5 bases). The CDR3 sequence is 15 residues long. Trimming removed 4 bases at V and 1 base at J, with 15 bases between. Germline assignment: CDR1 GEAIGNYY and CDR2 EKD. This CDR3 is CACESFPGGTDKLIF. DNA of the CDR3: TGTGCCTGTGAGTCTTTCCCGGGGGGCACCGATAAACTCATCTTT.

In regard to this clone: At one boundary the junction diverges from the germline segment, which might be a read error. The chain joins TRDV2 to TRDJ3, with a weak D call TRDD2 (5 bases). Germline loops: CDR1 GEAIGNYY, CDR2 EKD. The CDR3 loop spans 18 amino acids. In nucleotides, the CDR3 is TGTGCCTGTGACACCGCGTCTCCTAGCTCCTGGAACACCCGACAGATGTTTTTC. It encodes CACDTASPSSWNTRQMFF.

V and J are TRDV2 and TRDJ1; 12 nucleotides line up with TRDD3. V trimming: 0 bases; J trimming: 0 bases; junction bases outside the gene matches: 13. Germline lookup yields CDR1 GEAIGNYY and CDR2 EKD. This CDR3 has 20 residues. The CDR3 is CACDTLRPGGYGGNTDKLIF. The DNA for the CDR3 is TGTGCCTGTGACACCCTTCGTCCTGGGGGATACGGAGGAAACACCGATAAACTCATCTTT.

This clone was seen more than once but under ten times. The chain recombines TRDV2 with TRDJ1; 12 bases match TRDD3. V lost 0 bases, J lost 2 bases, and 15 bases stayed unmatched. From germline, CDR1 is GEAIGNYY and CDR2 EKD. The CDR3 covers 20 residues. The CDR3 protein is CACDTVGTGGYRGSTDKLIF. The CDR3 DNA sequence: TGTGCCTGTGACACCGTGGGTACTGGGGGATACCGAGGGAGTACCGATAAACTCATCTTT.

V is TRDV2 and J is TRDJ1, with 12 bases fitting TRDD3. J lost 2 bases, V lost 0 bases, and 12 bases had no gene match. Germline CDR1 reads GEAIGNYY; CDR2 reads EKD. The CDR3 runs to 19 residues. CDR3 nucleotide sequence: TGTGCCTGTGACACCGTACAACTGGGGGATACTCTGGTAACCGATAAACTCATCTTT. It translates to CACDTVQLGDTLVTDKLIF.

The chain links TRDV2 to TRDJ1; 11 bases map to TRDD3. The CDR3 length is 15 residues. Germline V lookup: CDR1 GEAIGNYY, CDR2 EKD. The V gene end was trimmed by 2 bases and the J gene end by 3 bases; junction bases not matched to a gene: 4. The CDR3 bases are TGTGCCTGTGACAGACTGGGGGATAAGGCCGATAAACTCATCTTT. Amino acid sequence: CACDRLGDKADKLIF.

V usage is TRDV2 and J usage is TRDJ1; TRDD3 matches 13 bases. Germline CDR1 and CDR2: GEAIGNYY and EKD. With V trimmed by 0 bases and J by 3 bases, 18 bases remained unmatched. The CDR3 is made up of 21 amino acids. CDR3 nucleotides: TGTGCCTGTGACACCGTAAAGGGCCAAGTACTGGGGGATACGCGGGCCGATAAACTCATCTTT. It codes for CACDTVKGQVLGDTRADKLIF.

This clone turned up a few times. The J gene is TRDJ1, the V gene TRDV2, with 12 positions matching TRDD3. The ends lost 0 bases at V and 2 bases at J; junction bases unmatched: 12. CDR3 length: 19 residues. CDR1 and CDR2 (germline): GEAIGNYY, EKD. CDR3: CACDTVRLGDTQGTDKLIF. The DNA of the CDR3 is TGTGCCTGTGACACCGTTAGACTGGGGGATACCCAGGGGACCGATAAACTCATCTTT.

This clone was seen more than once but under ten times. This CDR3 reads CACDRLGDQNTDKLIF. CDR3 coding DNA: TGTGCCTGTGACAGGCTGGGGGACCAGAACACCGATAAACTCATCTTT. V usage is TRDV2 and J usage is TRDJ1, with TRDD3 identical over 8 bases. Trimming took 2 bases from V and 0 from J; bases not matched to a gene: 7. CDR1 GEAIGNYY and CDR2 EKD come from the germline V gene. The CDR3 runs 16 residues.

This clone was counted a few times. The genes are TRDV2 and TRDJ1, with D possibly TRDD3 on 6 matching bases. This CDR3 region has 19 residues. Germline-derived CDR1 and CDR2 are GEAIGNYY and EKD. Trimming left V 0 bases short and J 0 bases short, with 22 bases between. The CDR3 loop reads CACDTVGGRPSLYTDKLIF. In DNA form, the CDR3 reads TGTGCCTGTGACACCGTTGGGGGCCGTCCCTCCCTATACACCGATAAACTCATCTTT.

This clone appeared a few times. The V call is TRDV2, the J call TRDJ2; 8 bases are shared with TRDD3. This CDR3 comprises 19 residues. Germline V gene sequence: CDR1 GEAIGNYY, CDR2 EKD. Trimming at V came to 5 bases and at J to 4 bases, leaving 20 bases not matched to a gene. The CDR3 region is CACVLFGRDTLLETAQLFF. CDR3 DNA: TGTGCCTGTGTCCTTTTTGGGAGGGATACGCTGCTCGAGACAGCACAACTCTTCTTT.

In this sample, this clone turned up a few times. In DNA form, the CDR3 reads TGTGCCTGTGACACCGCGTCTCCTAGCTCCTGGGACACCCGACAGATGTTTTTC. Translation gives CACDTASPSSWDTRQMFF. The chain links TRDV2 to TRDJ3; TRDD2 is a possible D gene (5 bases). V gave up 0 bases and J gave up 0 bases, with 11 bases separating them. The CDR3 runs to 18 residues. Germline CDR1 GEAIGNYY, CDR2 EKD.

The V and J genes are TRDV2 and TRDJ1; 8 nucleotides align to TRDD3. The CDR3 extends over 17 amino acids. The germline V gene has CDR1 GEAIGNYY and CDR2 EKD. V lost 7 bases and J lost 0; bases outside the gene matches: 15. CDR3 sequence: CACESLSGGSNTDKLIF. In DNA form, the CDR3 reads TGTGCCTGCGAGTCCCTTAGTGGGGGATCAAACACCGATAAACTCATCTTT.

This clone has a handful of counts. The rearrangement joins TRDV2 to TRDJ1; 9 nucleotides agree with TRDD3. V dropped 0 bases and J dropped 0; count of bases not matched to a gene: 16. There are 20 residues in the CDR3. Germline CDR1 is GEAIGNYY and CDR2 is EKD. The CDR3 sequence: CACDTVGAFPTGGNTDKLIF. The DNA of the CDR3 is TGTGCCTGTGACACCGTCGGGGCTTTTCCTACTGGGGGAAACACCGATAAACTCATCTTT.

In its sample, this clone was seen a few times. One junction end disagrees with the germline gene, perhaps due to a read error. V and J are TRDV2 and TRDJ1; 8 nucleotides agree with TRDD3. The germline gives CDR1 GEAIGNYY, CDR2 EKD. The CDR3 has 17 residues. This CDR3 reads CACDPLGETRYTDKLIF. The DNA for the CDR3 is TGTGCCTGTGACCCCCTGGGGGAGACAAGGTACACCGATAAACTCATCTTC.

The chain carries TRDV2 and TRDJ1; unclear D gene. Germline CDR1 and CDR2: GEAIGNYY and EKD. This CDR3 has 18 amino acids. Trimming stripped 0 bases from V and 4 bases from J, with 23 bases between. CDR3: CACDTAARVTEKGDKLIF. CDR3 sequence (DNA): TGTGCCTGTGACACCGCGGCAAGGGTCACCGAGAAGGGCGATAAACTCATCTTT.

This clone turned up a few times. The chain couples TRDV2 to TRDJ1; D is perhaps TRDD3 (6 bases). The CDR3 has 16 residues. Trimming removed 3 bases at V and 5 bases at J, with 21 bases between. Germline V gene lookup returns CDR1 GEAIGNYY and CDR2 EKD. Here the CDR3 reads CACDRVGAPGTDKLIF. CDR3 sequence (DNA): TGTGCCTGTGACCGGGTGGGGGCCCCCGGCACAGATAAACTCATCTTT.

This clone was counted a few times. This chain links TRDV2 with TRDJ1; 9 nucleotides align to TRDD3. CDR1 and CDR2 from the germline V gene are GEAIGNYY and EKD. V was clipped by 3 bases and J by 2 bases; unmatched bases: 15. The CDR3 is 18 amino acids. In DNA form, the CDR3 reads TGTGCCTGTGACTCCCTCGGACCGGGGGATACTTGGACCGATAAACTCATCTTT. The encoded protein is CACDSLGPGDTWTDKLIF.

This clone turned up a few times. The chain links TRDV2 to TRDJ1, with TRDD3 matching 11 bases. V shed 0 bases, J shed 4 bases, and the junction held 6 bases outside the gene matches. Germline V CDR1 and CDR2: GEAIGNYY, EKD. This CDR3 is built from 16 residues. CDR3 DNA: TGTGCCTGTGACACCCTTGTACTGGGGGATAACGATAAACTCATCTTT. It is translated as CACDTLVLGDNDKLIF.

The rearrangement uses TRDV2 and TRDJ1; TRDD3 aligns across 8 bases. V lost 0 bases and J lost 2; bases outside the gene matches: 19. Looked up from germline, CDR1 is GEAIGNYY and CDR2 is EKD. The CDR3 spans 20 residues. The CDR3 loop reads CACDTVLGAQGKSETDKLIF. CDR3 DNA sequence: TGTGCCTGTGACACCGTACTGGGGGCTCAGGGCAAGAGCGAGACCGATAAACTCATCTTT.

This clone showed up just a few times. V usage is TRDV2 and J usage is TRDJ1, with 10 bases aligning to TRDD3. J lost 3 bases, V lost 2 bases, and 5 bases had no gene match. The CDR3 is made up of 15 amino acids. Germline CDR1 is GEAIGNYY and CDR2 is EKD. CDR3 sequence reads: CACDKLGDNADKLIF. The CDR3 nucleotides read TGTGCCTGTGACAAGCTGGGGGATAATGCCGATAAACTCATCTTT.